The present entry profiles one TCR beta chain with its context. Its antigen is currently unknown. J was trimmed by 6 bases and V by 5 bases; bases with no gene match: 17. This CDR3 contains 17 residues. In germline, CDR1 is LNHDA, CDR2 SQIVND (reference sequence). These data come from a study of Ad26.COV2.S vaccination and SARS-CoV-2 variants. For the study at large: Participants got Ad26.COV2.S intramuscularly, once or twice 56 days apart.

Sequenced by immunoSEQ multiplex PCR; TCRdb stores in-frame clones only, minus some. Seen here are about 480,000 clones, around 90% observed once, and the top ten hold 9.5% to 15%. Treatment in this sample: roughly 18 received Ad26.COV2.S at low or high dose, single or two shots; roughly five received placebo; per-sample allocation not given. After the first vaccine or placebo injection, samples were drawn on day 63. Study findings and constraints: Comparable non-spike TCR breadth was observed in vaccine and placebo recipients.

This specimen consisted of peripheral blood, obtained in a trial of Ad26.COV2.S vaccine versus placebo. The receptor comes from a person aged 18-65 years who received the Ad26.COV2.S COVID-19 vaccine or a placebo. The chain employs TRBV19 and TRBJ2-3; 7 nucleotides match TRBD1. The CDR3 sequence: CASSFMTGTSLTDTQYF. The CDR3 DNA sequence: TGTGCCAGTAGTTTTATGACAGGGACGAGCCTAACGGATACGCAGTATTTT.